Listed below are T cell receptor beta chains from one sample, sequenced in a study of metastatic and nonmetastatic thyroid tumors. TCRdb re-processed the PCR reads through MiXCR. Seen here are about 4,500 clones, almost 30% observed once, and the top ten hold 16%. The source material was adjacent normal tissue. The receptors here all came from a male donor with papillary thyroid cancer or a benign thyroid nodule (not recorded which). Some clones in this sample may be carry-over from other donors' samples. The CDR3 runs from the conserved cysteine through the conserved F or W. A D gene is named only where the DNA matches it firmly. Not every row has a clone size; where given, it reads once, few, many or a size class.

V: TRBV6-1
size: few
D: NA
J: TRBJ1-3
DNA: TGTGCCAGCAGCGCTACCGGGACCTCTGGAAACACCATATATTTT
CDR3: CASSATGTSGNTIYF

V: TRBV20-1
size: NA
D: NA
J: TRBJ1-6
DNA: TGCAGTGCTACCGAGGGGACCAATAATTCACCCCTCCACTTT
CDR3: CSATEGTNNSPLHF

V: TRBV3-1
size: medium-sized
D: NA
J: TRBJ2-7
DNA: TGTGCCAGCTCTAGATTAGGGGACGAGCAGTACTTC
CDR3: CASSRLGDEQYF

V: TRBV3-1
size: medium-sized
D: NA
J: TRBJ2-5
DNA: TGTGCCAGCAGCCCGGTGAGGACCCGAGAGACCCAGTACTTC
CDR3: CASSPVRTRETQYF

V: TRBV20-1
size: medium-sized
D: TRBD1
J: TRBJ1-5
DNA: TGCAGTGCTCCCCTGAGACAGGGGTATAGCAATCAGCCCCAGCATTTT
CDR3: CSAPLRQGYSNQPQHF

V: TRBV6-1
size: NA
D: NA
J: TRBJ2-7
DNA: TGTGCCAGCGGCTCCCCACAGGTGAGCTACGAGCATTACTTC
CDR3: CASGSPQVSYEHYF

V: TRBV6-1
size: few
D: NA
J: TRBJ2-7
DNA: TGTGCCAGCACCACCCCGGGGGTCGGCGAGCAGTACTTC
CDR3: CASTTPGVGEQYF

V: TRBV2
size: few
D: NA
J: TRBJ2-1
DNA: TGTGCCAGCAAGTTCGGGCAAAACCCCTACAATGAGCAGTTCTTC
CDR3: CASKFGQNPYNEQFF

V: TRBV7-8
size: medium-sized
D: TRBD1
J: TRBJ1-1
DNA: TGTGCCAGCAGCTTAGTGTTTACAGGGGATAGACACACTGAAGCTTTCTTT
CDR3: CASSLVFTGDRHTEAFF

V: TRBV11-2
size: NA
D: NA
J: TRBJ2-7
DNA: TGTGCCAGCAGCTTGGGCCGGACCTACGAGCAGTACTTC
CDR3: CASSLGRTYEQYF

V: TRBV7-3
size: NA
D: NA
J: TRBJ2-1
DNA: TGTGCCAGCAGCTTAAAGCCAAGCGGAGCCTACAATGAGCAGTTCTTC
CDR3: CASSLKPSGAYNEQFF

V: TRBV7-8
size: NA
D: TRBD2
J: TRBJ2-3
DNA: TGTGCCAGCAGCTCTAGCGGGAGTGGGACAGATACGCAGTATTTT
CDR3: CASSSSGSGTDTQYF

V: TRBV6-6
size: few
D: TRBD1
J: TRBJ1-2
DNA: TGTGCCAGCAGTTACGAGGGGGCCGGTGGCTACACCTTC
CDR3: CASSYEGAGGYTF

V: TRBV28
size: NA
D: TRBD1
J: TRBJ1-6
DNA: TGTGCCAGCAGTTTGTGGGGACAGGGGTCAAATTCACCCCTCCACTTT
CDR3: CASSLWGQGSNSPLHF

V: TRBV28
size: few
D: NA
J: TRBJ1-2
DNA: TGTGCCAGCAGCTCCGGACAGCTGTATGGCTACACCTTC
CDR3: CASSSGQLYGYTF

V: TRBV6-1
size: NA
D: NA
J: TRBJ1-1
DNA: TGTGCCAGCAGTGATTTGACCAACACTGAAGCTTTCTTT
CDR3: CASSDLTNTEAFF

V: TRBV5-6
size: NA
D: NA
J: TRBJ1-2
DNA: TGTGCCAGCACCCAGCTTCCGGGGGGGATTGGCTACACCTTC
CDR3: CASTQLPGGIGYTF

V: TRBV6-1
size: few
D: TRBD1
J: TRBJ2-3
DNA: TGTGCCAGCATGCTGGTAAGGGGGCGAGATACGCAGTATTTT
CDR3: CASMLVRGRDTQYF

V: TRBV10-1
size: few
D: NA
J: TRBJ2-1
DNA: TGCGCCAGCAGTGAGGGGGGGCCGCGGGATGAGCAGTTCTTC
CDR3: CASSEGGPRDEQFF

V: TRBV11-2
size: NA
D: NA
J: TRBJ2-3
DNA: TGTGCCAGCAGCCCCAGTAGGGGGTCCGCAGATACGCAGTATTTT
CDR3: CASSPSRGSADTQYF

V: TRBV12-3/TRBV12-4
size: NA
D: NA
J: TRBJ1-1
DNA: TGTGCCAGCAGTTTAGGCACAGGGATGGACACTGAAGCTTTCTTT
CDR3: CASSLGTGMDTEAFF

V: TRBV27
size: NA
D: TRBD2
J: TRBJ2-1
DNA: TGTGCCAGCAGTTTACGACTAGCGGGAGGGCCAAACAATGAGCAGTTCTTC
CDR3: CASSLRLAGGPNNEQFF

V: TRBV12-3/TRBV12-4
size: medium-sized
D: NA
J: TRBJ1-4
DNA: TGTGCCAGCAGTTTCCCGGGACACACCAATAATGAAAAACTGTTTTTT
CDR3: CASSFPGHTNNEKLFF

V: TRBV4-1
size: medium-sized
D: NA
J: TRBJ2-7
DNA: TGCGCCAGCAGCCAAGTTATTGTAGGTTACGAGCAGTACTTC
CDR3: CASSQVIVGYEQYF

V: TRBV2
size: medium-sized
D: TRBD1
J: TRBJ1-2
DNA: TGTGCCAGCAGGGACAGGGGTCCCCTATATGGCTACACCTTC
CDR3: CASRDRGPLYGYTF

V: TRBV19
size: NA
D: NA
J: TRBJ2-1
DNA: TGTGCCAGTAGTATTCAGCAGGTGCGTCCAAATGAGCAGTCATTC
CDR3: CASSIQQVRPNEQSF